These T cell receptor beta chains were read from a single sample in a study of blood T cell repertoires in COVID-19. The protocol was immunoSEQ multiplex PCR, while the TCRdb copy is restricted to in-frame clones and leaves out a portion. The data contain 140,000 to 150,000 clones, about 89% of them singletons. Material: peripheral blood. Receptor source: a man at least 80 years old with acute or convalescent COVID-19. The conserved cysteine and the conserved F or W are not part of the CDR3 here.

>TRBV19|TRBJ2-5
ASTGQAQETQY
>TRBV5-1|TRBJ2-1
ASSFASGTLEQF
>TRBV5-1|TRBJ2-5
ASSPLLSSTETQY
>TRBV28|TRBJ2-7
ASSSAFYEQY
>TRBV7-7|TRBJ1-5
ASSLGAGQPQH
>TRBV7-2|TRBJ2-1
ASSLASRAYNEQF
>TRBV28|TRBJ2-3
ASSFSGLAGTDTQY
>TRBV3-1/TRBV3-2|TRBJ2-1
ASSPLAGAFNEQF
>TRBV13|TRBJ1-1
ASSYTRVSRMNTEAF
>TRBV5-6|TRBJ1-3
ASGIRGSGNTIY
>TRBV27|TRBJ2-7
ASSPLPDIYYEQY
>TRBV7-8|TRBJ2-1
ASSLTGGPEQF
>TRBV19|TRBJ1-5
ASRRRKVGQGFDQPQH
>TRBV5-1|TRBJ2-3
ASGKTGGVTDTQY
>TRBV19|TRBJ1-2
ASRLVDRPNYGYT
>TRBV5-1|TRBJ1-1
ASSLSQIPSSNTEAF
>TRBV28|TRBJ1-6
ASRTQRRSYNSPLH
>TRBV19|TRBJ1-2
ASSPTGTGGKTYGYT
>TRBV10-3|TRBJ1-2
AISGLTGTNYGYT
>TRBV6-1|TRBJ2-3
ASSDLAGGLNTQY
>TRBV5-1|TRBJ2-3
ASSPHSDTQY
>TRBV5-1|TRBJ2-5
ASIKSPGVPRETQY
>TRBV27|TRBJ1-4
ASSLSRTGFNEKLF
>TRBV5-6|TRBJ2-2
ASSLGRNTGELF
>TRBV10-3|TRBJ1-1
AISESFQGTEAF
>TRBV3-1/TRBV3-2|TRBJ2-4
ASSQTVAKNIQY
>TRBV5-1|TRBJ2-2
ASSLALGQGGANTGELF
>TRBV19|TRBJ2-3
ASGLAGPLNTQY
>TRBV7-2|TRBJ2-7
ASSTRQGRDEQY
>TRBV7-8|TRBJ2-5
ASSLWEETQY
>TRBV6-5|TRBJ2-1
ASGDRGENEQF
>TRBV6-5|TRBJ2-3
ASKAGLATDTQY
>TRBV5-1|TRBJ2-1
ASSPVGLAGGSFSYNEQF
>TRBV3-1/TRBV3-2|TRBJ1-1
ASSRGGAREAF
>TRBV27|TRBJ2-7
ASSPAGGLTYEQY
>TRBV27|TRBJ2-2
ASSLTGRGILANTGELF
>TRBV5-1|TRBJ2-1
ASSLAGSTEQF
>TRBV5-6|TRBJ2-5
ASSLVKPTGETQY
>TRBV7-2|TRBJ2-3
ASSLVGGTTDTQY
>TRBV3-1/TRBV3-2|TRBJ1-4
ASSRRGTNEKLF
>TRBV29-1|TRBJ2-7
SVRDSAYEQY
>TRBV2|TRBJ2-3
ASRFLQGDIGTQY
>TRBV27|TRBJ1-1
ASSLFSGRVNTEAF
>TRBV15|TRBJ1-1
ATSRVKDRLEAF
>TRBV6-5|TRBJ2-7
ASIRDRGLSYEQY
>TRBV5-1|TRBJ2-1
ASSADSFYEQF
>TRBV6-4|TRBJ2-7
ASSPPRTGAYEQY
>TRBV5-8|TRBJ1-6
ASSRRQGNSPLH
>TRBV21-1|TRBJ2-5
ASSTLGQGSQETQY
>TRBV28|TRBJ1-4
ASSSFLWVAGEKLF
>TRBV19|TRBJ1-1
ASSTGKNTEAF
>TRBV9|TRBJ2-1
ASSPQIRNEQF
>TRBV29-1|TRBJ2-5
SAPGAGEETQY
>TRBV24-1|TRBJ1-4
ATSDPGVDEKLF
>TRBV5-1|TRBJ2-7
ASSLEPQGLSLNEQY
>TRBV5-4|TRBJ2-2
ASSPTPASGDTGELF